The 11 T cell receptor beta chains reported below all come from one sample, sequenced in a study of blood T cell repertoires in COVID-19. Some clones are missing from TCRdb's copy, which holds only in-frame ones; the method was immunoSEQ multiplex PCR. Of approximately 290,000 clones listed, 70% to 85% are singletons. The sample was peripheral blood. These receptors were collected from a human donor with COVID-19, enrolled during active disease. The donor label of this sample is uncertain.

CDR3 sequence reads: CASSLGTSGRLEQFF. CDR3 coding DNA: TGTGCCAGCAGCTTAGGGACTAGCGGGAGACTGGAGCAGTTCTTC. The gene calls are TRBV11-3 and TRBJ2-1, with TRBD2 identical over 13 bases. V shed 1 base, J shed 10 bases, and the junction held 4 bases outside the gene matches. The V gene's germline CDR1 is SGHNT and CDR2 YENEEA. This CDR3 contains 15 residues.

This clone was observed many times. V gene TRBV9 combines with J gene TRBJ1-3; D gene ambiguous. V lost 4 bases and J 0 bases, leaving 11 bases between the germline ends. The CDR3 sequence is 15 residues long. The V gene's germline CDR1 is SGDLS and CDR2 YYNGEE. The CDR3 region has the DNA TGTGCCAGCAGCCCAAGCGGGGTCTCTGGAAACACCATATATTTT. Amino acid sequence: CASSPSGVSGNTIYF.

Written as DNA, the CDR3 is TGTGCCAGTTCCCCCCAGGGTGATCAGCCCCAGCATTTT. As protein: CASSPQGDQPQHF. The J gene is TRBJ1-5, the V gene TRBV19; possibly TRBD1 for D (5 bases). The CDR3 sequence is 13 residues long. V gave up 8 bases and J gave up 5 bases, with 13 bases separating them. The germline gives CDR1 LNHDA, CDR2 SQIVND (reference sequence). Full variable domain (rest looked up from reference TRBV19 and TRBJ1-5): DGGITQSPKYLFRKEGQNVTLSCEQNLNHDAMYWYRQDPGQGLRLIYYSQIVNDFQKGDIAEGYSVSREKKESFPLTVTSAQKNPTAFYLCASSPQGDQPQHFGDGTRLSIL.

The CDR3 loop reads CASRPGTGDTGELFF. In DNA form, the CDR3 reads TGTGCCAGCAGGCCCGGGACAGGGGACACCGGGGAGCTGTTTTTT. V is TRBV7-3 and J is TRBJ2-2; 10 bases agree with TRBD1. Germline-derived CDR1 and CDR2 are SGHTA and FQGTGA. This CDR3 comprises 15 residues. Trimming took 6 bases from V and 3 from J; bases not matched to a gene: 4.

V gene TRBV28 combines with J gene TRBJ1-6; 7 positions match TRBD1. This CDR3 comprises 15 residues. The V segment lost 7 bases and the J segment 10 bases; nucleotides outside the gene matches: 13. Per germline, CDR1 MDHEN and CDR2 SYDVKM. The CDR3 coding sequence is TGTGCCAGCACCTCGCCGACAGGGCTCCTGTCACCCCTCCACTTT. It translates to CASTSPTGLLSPLHF.

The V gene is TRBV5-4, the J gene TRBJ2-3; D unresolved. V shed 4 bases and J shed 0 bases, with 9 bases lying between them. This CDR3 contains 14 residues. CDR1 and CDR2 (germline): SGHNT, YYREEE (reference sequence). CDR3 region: CASSPLTSTDTQYF. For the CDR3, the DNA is TGTGCCAGCAGCCCTTTAACTAGCACAGATACGCAGTATTTT. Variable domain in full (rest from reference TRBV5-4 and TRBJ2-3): ETGVTQSPTHLIKTRGQQVTLRCSSQSGHNTVSWYQQALGQGPQFIFQYYREEENGRGNFPPRFSGLQFPNYSSELNVNALELDDSALYLCASSPLTSTDTQYFGPGTRLTVL.

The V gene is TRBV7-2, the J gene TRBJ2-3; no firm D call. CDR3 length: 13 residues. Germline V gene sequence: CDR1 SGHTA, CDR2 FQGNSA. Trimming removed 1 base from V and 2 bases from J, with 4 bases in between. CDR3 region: CASSLGPTDTQYF. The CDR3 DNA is TGTGCCAGCAGCTTAGGGCCCACAGATACGCAGTATTTT.

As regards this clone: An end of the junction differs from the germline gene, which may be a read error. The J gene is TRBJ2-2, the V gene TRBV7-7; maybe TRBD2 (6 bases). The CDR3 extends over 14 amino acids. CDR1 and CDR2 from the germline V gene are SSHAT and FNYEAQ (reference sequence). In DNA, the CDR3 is TGTGCTAGCAGACCCCTAGCGATTGGCGGGGAGCTGTTTTTT. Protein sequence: CASRPLAIGGELFF.

CDR3: CASSLGTLTGVETQYF. The CDR3 DNA follows: TGTGCCAGCAGCTTAGGGACCTTGACAGGGGTAGAGACCCAGTACTTC. The gene calls are TRBV7-9 and TRBJ2-5; 8 bases agree with TRBD1. CDR3 length: 16 amino acids. The J segment lost 4 bases and the V segment lost 1 base, leaving 8 bases of the junction unmatched. Germline V CDR1 and CDR2: SEHNR, FQNEAQ (reference sequence). The full variable domain, its missing parts supplied by reference TRBV7-9 and TRBJ2-5, is DTGVSQNPRHKITKRGQNVTFRCDPISEHNRLYWYRQTLGQGPEFLTYFQNEAQLEKSRLLSDRFSAERPKGSFSTLEIQRTEQGDSAMYLCASSLGTLTGVETQYFGPGTRLLVL.

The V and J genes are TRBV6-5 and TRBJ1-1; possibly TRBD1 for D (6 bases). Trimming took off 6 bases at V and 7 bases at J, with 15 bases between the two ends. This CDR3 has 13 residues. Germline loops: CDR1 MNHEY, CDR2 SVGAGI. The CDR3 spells CASSLWQGLEAFF. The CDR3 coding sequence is TGTGCCAGCAGCCTGTGGCAGGGGCTTGAAGCTTTCTTT.

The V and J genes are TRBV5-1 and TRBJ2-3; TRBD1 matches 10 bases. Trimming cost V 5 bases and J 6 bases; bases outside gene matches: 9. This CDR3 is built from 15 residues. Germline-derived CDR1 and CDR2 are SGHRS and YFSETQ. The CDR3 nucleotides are TGCGCCAGCAGACCGACGACAGGGGGCAGTGATACGCAGTATTTT. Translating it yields CASRPTTGGSDTQYF.